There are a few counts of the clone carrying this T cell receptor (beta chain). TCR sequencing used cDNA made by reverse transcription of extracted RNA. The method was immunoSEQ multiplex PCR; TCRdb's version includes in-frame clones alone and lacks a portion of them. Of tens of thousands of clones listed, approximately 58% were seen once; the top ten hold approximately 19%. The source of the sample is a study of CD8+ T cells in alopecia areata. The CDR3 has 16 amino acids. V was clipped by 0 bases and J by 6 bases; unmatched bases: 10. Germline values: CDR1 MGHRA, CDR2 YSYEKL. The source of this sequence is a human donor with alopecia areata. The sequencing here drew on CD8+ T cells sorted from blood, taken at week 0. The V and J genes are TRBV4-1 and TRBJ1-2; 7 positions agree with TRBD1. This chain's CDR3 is CASSQEIVTGSDGYTF. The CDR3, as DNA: TGCGCCAGCAGCCAAGAGATAGTGACAGGGAGTGATGGCTACACCTTC.